The source of this T cell receptor (beta chain) is a study of blood T cells in healthy people across ages. Combining a sample-barcoded 5' primer with a J-beta primer mix, a second PCR ran for about 6 to 11 cycles. MiXCR, run by TCRdb on the 5' RACE reads, gives a single entry per CDR3 protein. The data show some 1.6 million distinct CDR3 sequences, approximately 32% seen once. Overall study results and limits: A roughly linear fall in TCR beta diversity per million T cells was seen with increasing age.

The CDR3 runs to 15 residues. Germline V CDR1 and CDR2: DFQATT, SNEGSKA (reference sequence). The V end was cut by 0 bases, the J end by 4 bases, with 14 bases between. This clonotype was seen ten or more times. Antigen: not known. Every sample gave at least 6 micrograms of total RNA when it was extracted. The chain has TRBV20-1 and TRBJ2-3; D ambiguous. Sequenced: blood. The source is a woman in her twenties or thirties in good health. The CDR3 bases are TGCAGTGCTAGAGACCGACTCTCTGTAGCAGATACGCAGTATTTT. Translating gives CSARDRLSVADTQYF.